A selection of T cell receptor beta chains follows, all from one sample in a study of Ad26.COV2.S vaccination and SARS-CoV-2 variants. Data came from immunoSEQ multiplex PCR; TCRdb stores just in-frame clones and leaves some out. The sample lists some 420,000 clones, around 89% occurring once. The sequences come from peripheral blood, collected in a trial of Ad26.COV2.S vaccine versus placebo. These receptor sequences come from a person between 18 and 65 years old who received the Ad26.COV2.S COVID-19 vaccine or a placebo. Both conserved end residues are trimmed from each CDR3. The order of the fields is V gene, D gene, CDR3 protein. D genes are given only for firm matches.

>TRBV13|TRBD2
ASSYGLAGNEQY
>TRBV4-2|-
ASSRASRGRETQY
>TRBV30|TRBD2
AWALAGDTDTQY
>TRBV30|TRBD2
AWSRGGRETQY
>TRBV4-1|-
ASSQLGLVKNIQY
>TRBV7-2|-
ASSPFLGGAGDTQY
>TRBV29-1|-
SVSEIPGANVLT
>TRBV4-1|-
ASSLGLPGNSPLH
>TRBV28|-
ASSPVRARNTEAF
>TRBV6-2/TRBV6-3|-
ASSYSSAREANYGYT
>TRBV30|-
AWSMGDTQY
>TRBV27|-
ASSLSAYYKQF
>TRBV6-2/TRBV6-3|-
ASSPSYQPQH
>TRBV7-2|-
ASSLSEMAYGYT
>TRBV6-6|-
ASSFGTEAF
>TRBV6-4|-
ASSDSIGGSEQF
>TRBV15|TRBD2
ATSRDLGSGNEQY
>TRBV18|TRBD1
ASSRDRNTGELF
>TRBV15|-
ATSRGSPYEQY